The 27 T cell receptor beta chains in this list originate from one sample, sequenced in a study of chemoradiotherapy in HPV16-positive cancers. Profiling relied on immunoSEQ multiplex PCR, and the TCRdb table lists in-frame clones only, not all of them. Of about 22,000 clones in the sample, 85% to 90% are singletons; the top ten hold approximately 5.8%. The material sequenced was blood, taken from a patient who underwent chemoradiotherapy. The receptors were gathered from a human donor with HPV-associated anogenital cancer.

V and J are TRBV6-5 and TRBJ2-1, with D hard to call. The CDR3 extends over 9 amino acids. Germline V lookup: CDR1 MNHEY, CDR2 SVGAGI. V lost 10 bases to trimming and J lost 7 bases, with 5 bases between them. The CDR3 sequence is CATFNEQFF. CDR3 in DNA: TGTGCCACTTTTAATGAGCAGTTCTTC.

The chain joins TRBV5-1 to TRBJ2-5; 13 nucleotides line up with TRBD2. This CDR3 is 17 amino acids long. Germline values: CDR1 SGHRS, CDR2 YFSETQ. V shed 0 bases, J shed 7 bases, and the junction held 9 bases outside the gene matches. CDR3 protein: CASSLAFTSGGAGTQYF. CDR3 nucleotides: TGCGCCAGCAGCTTGGCATTTACTAGCGGGGGGGCCGGGACCCAGTACTTC.

The rearrangement joins TRBV12-5 to TRBJ2-1, with 8 bases lining up with TRBD1. Trimming cost V 5 bases and J 4 bases; bases outside gene matches: 7. Germline V gene sequence: CDR1 LGHNT, CDR2 FRNRAP. This CDR3 region has 15 residues. The CDR3 sequence is CASGAGTGIYNEQFF. Here the CDR3 DNA reads TGTGCTAGTGGTGCCGGGACAGGTATTTACAATGAGCAGTTCTTC.

The V call is TRBV27, the J call TRBJ2-1, with 8 bases matching TRBD1. The germline V gene encodes CDR1 MNHEY and CDR2 SMNVEV (reference sequence). The CDR3 sequence is 12 residues long. The J segment lost 9 bases and the V segment lost 4 bases, leaving 2 bases of the junction unmatched. Written as DNA, the CDR3 is TGTGCCAGCAGTTCCGGACAGGGTGAGCAGTTCTTC. Translated, it gives CASSSGQGEQFF.

V is TRBV6-5 and J is TRBJ2-2; a weak D match, TRBD2 (5 bases). Germline V gene lookup returns CDR1 MNHEY and CDR2 SVGAGI. The germline V and J ends were trimmed by 8 bases and 6 bases, with 16 bases remaining between them. CDR3 size: 14 residues. The CDR3, as DNA: TGTGCCAGCGTAGCGACCCCGAGGGCCGGGGAGCTGTTTTTT. Its translation is CASVATPRAGELFF.

The chain uses TRBV5-1 and TRBJ1-4; D perhaps matches TRBD1 (6 bases). This CDR3 has 14 residues. The V end was cut by 4 bases, the J end by 8 bases, with 15 bases between. Germline-derived CDR1 and CDR2 are SGHRS and YFSETQ. DNA of the CDR3: TGCGCCAGCAGCCTGATGGAGGGGGGAGAAAAACTGTTTTTT. Amino acid sequence: CASSLMEGGEKLFF.

The chain links TRBV2 to TRBJ2-2; 8 positions agree with TRBD2. The CDR3 totals 15 residues. CDR1 is SNHLY and CDR2 is FYNNEI in the germline V gene. After removal of 6 bases from V and 2 bases from J, the junction contained 5 bases not matched to a gene. The CDR3 nucleotides are TGTGCCAGCAGGATACTAGCGGCAAACACCGGGGAGCTGTTTTTT. This encodes CASRILAANTGELFF.

This chain connects TRBV30 to TRBJ1-5; no reliable D call. The CDR3 is 13 residues long. The V gene's germline CDR1 is GTSNPN and CDR2 SVGIG (reference sequence). V lost 0 bases to trimming and J lost 0 bases, with 3 bases between them. CDR3 DNA: TGTGCCTGGAGTGTGGATAGCAATCAGCCCCAGCATTTT. Amino acid sequence: CAWSVDSNQPQHF.

This clone is a singleton in its sample. The chain recombines TRBV27 with TRBJ1-5; 10 nucleotides match TRBD1. Per the germline V gene, CDR1 is MNHEY and CDR2 is SMNVEV (reference sequence). V shed 2 bases, J shed 6 bases, and the junction held 10 bases outside the gene matches. There are 17 residues in the CDR3. CDR3 nucleotide sequence: TGTGCCAGCAGTTTAATCAGGGGACAGGGGCCATCTCAGCCCCAGCATTTT. Encoded protein: CASSLIRGQGPSQPQHF.

V and J are TRBV18 and TRBJ2-5, with D possibly matching TRBD1 (7 bases). The DNA end is more similar to TRBJ2-7, so the J call may be wrong. CDR1 and CDR2 (germline): KGHSH, LQKENI. This CDR3 spans 15 amino acids. The chain's CDR3 is CASSPPRQGGHEQYF. The CDR3 bases are TGTGCCAGCTCACCACCGAGGCAGGGGGGACACGAGCAGTACTTC.

This rearrangement joins TRBV5-1 to TRBJ1-2; TRBD1 might be the D (5 bases). CDR3 length equals 14 residues. The germline V and J ends were trimmed by 0 bases and 8 bases, with 14 bases remaining between them. CDR1 is SGHRS and CDR2 is YFSETQ in the germline V gene. The CDR3: CASSLEATGGGYTF. The CDR3 DNA is TGCGCCAGCAGCTTGGAGGCTACAGGCGGCGGCTACACCTTC.

This chain joins TRBV7-2 and TRBJ2-1; 7 bases map to TRBD2. The CDR3 covers 13 residues. The J segment lost 11 bases and the V segment lost 5 bases, leaving 9 bases of the junction unmatched. Germline V gives CDR1 SGHTA, CDR2 FQGNSA. This CDR3 reads CASSIDPLAQQFF. As DNA, the CDR3 is TGTGCCAGCAGCATCGACCCACTAGCGCAGCAGTTCTTC.

The CDR3 DNA follows: TGTGCCAGCAGGGGGGAACGGGGAGGGACGAACACCGGGGAGCTGTTTTTT. Protein: CASRGERGGTNTGELFF. J is TRBJ2-2 and V is TRBV11-2, with 7 bases fitting TRBD2. Germline trimming cut 6 bases from V and 0 bases from J; bases unmatched to any gene: 10. The CDR3 loop spans 17 amino acids. Germline CDR1 reads SGHAT; CDR2 reads FQNNGV.

The chain has TRBV29-1 and TRBJ1-1; D is uncertain. Germline loops: CDR1 SQVTM, CDR2 ANQGSEA. The CDR3 is 12 residues long. Trimming removed 6 bases at V and 4 bases at J, with 12 bases between. CDR3 region: CSVGEWGTEAFF. CDR3 nucleotide sequence: TGCAGCGTGGGTGAGTGGGGCACTGAAGCTTTCTTT.

The V gene is TRBV29-1, the J gene TRBJ1-4, with a possible D match to TRBD1 (5 bases). V lost 3 bases, J lost 7 bases, and 12 bases lay in between. CDR3 size: 13 residues. CDR1 SQVTM and CDR2 ANQGSEA come from the germline V gene. The CDR3 DNA reads TGCAGCGTTGACGCAGGGAGGGGTGAAAAACTGTTTTTT. Its translation is CSVDAGRGEKLFF. Supplemented by reference TRBV29-1 and TRBJ1-4, the full variable domain reads SAVISQKPSRDICQRGTSLTIQCQVDSQVTMMFWYRQQPGQSLTLIATANQGSEATYESGFVIDKFPISRPNLTFSTLTVSNMSPEDSSIYLCSVDAGRGEKLFFGSGTQLSVL.

This chain connects TRBV13 to TRBJ2-3, with no clear D. In germline, CDR1 is PRHDT, CDR2 FYEKMQ (reference sequence). Trimming cost V 2 bases and J 6 bases, with 6 bases left between them. The CDR3 length is 12 residues. CDR3 amino acids: CASSLLRDTQYF. The DNA for the CDR3 is TGTGCCAGCAGCTTATTAAGGGATACGCAGTATTTT.

V gene TRBV29-1 combines with J gene TRBJ2-1; 12 bases fit TRBD1. Trimming took 7 bases from V and 7 from J; bases not matched to a gene: 5. CDR1 and CDR2 from the germline V gene are SQVTM and ANQGSEA. This CDR3 has 13 amino acids. The chain's CDR3 is CSGRDRGPNEQFF. The CDR3 nucleotides are TGCAGCGGCCGGGACAGGGGGCCTAATGAGCAGTTCTTC.

DNA of the CDR3: TGTGCCACCAGCAGAGCAGGACTCAACTACGAGCAGTACTTC. This codes for CATSRAGLNYEQYF. The chain is built from TRBV15 and TRBJ2-7; D is perhaps TRBD2 (5 bases). Germline CDR1 LNHNV, CDR2 YYDKDF (reference sequence). The V gene lost 1 base and the J gene lost 3 bases, with 10 bases spanning the gap. The CDR3 has 14 residues.

The rearrangement links TRBV7-6 to TRBJ2-2; no definite D call. Trimming removed 3 bases at V and 0 bases at J, with 5 bases between. Per germline, CDR1 SGHVS and CDR2 FNYEAQ. The CDR3 runs to 14 residues. The CDR3 sequence: CASSLGTNTGELFF. The CDR3 DNA reads TGTGCCAGCAGCTTGGGCACGAACACCGGGGAGCTGTTTTTT.

This rearrangement joins TRBV5-1 to TRBJ2-3; possibly TRBD2 for D (9 bases). The CDR3 covers 20 residues. CDR1 and CDR2 (germline): SGHRS, YFSETQ. The ends were cut back, 1 base at V and 9 bases at J, with 33 bases in the middle. CDR3 in amino acids: CASSLWTGLRLAEAKRTQYF. The DNA of the CDR3 is TGCGCCAGCAGCTTGTGGACAGGGCTTCGACTAGCGGAGGCCAAAAGAACGCAGTATTTT. Full variable domain (remainder filled in from reference TRBV5-1 and TRBJ2-3): KAGVTQTPRYLIKTRGQQVTLSCSPISGHRSVSWYQQTPGQGLQFLFEYFSETQRNKGNFPGRFSGRQFSNSRSEMNVSTLELGDSALYLCASSLWTGLRLAEAKRTQYFGPGTRLTVL.

This chain links TRBV2 with TRBJ2-5; D remains ambiguous. Trimming took off 9 bases at V and 5 bases at J, with 13 bases between the two ends. Germline values: CDR1 SNHLY, CDR2 FYNNEI. The CDR3 is 12 residues long. CDR3 nucleotides: TGTGCCAGTGGGTCCCGCCCTGAGACCCAGTACTTC. As protein: CASGSRPETQYF.

The rearrangement uses TRBV28 and TRBJ1-1; possibly TRBD1 for D (5 bases). The length of the CDR3 is 13 residues. CDR1 MDHEN and CDR2 SYDVKM come from the germline V gene. V shed 6 bases and J shed 1 base, with 9 bases lying between them. CDR3 sequence: CASRLGRNTEAFF. The CDR3 coding sequence is TGTGCCAGCAGGTTGGGACGGAACACTGAAGCTTTCTTT. Based on the CDR3 plus reference TRBV28 and TRBJ1-1, the full variable domain is DVKVTQSSRYLVKRTGEKVFLECVQDMDHENMFWYRQDPGLGLRLIYFSYDVKMKEKGDIPEGYSVSREKKERFSLILESASTNQTSMYLCASRLGRNTEAFFGQGTRLTVV.

V is TRBV6-5 and J is TRBJ2-1; D remains ambiguous. There are 16 residues in the CDR3. CDR1 and CDR2 (germline): MNHEY, SVGAGI. Trimming cost V 4 bases and J 5 bases, with 18 bases left between them. DNA for the CDR3: TGTGCCAGCAGTTCATCGACCTTCCCCAGGAACAATGAGCAGTTCTTC. Residues: CASSSSTFPRNNEQFF.

The chain couples TRBV6-5 to TRBJ2-7; possibly TRBD2 for D (5 bases). This CDR3 is built from 16 residues. Looked up from germline, CDR1 is MNHEY and CDR2 is SVGAGI. V was shortened by 2 bases and J by 2 bases, with 16 bases between the two germline ends. CDR3 nucleotides: TGTGCCAGCAGTTACGGAGGTTCTAGCAATACCTACGAGCAGTACTTC. Translating it yields CASSYGGSSNTYEQYF.

In nucleotides, the CDR3 is TGCGCCAGCAGCTCGGGGACACTTTCCTACGAGCAGTACTTC. Protein sequence: CASSSGTLSYEQYF. The chain combines TRBV5-1 with TRBJ2-7, with D maybe TRBD1 (6 bases). The germline gives CDR1 SGHRS, CDR2 YFSETQ. Trimming cost V 3 bases and J 1 base, with 11 bases left between them. The CDR3 sequence is 14 residues long.

The chain combines TRBV5-6 with TRBJ2-7; 9 bases align to TRBD2. CDR1 and CDR2 (germline): SGHDT, YYEEEE. The V gene end was trimmed by 4 bases and the J gene end by 2 bases; junction bases not matched to a gene: 10. This CDR3 has 16 amino acids. In DNA form, the CDR3 reads TGTGCCAGCAGCAGAGCCGGTAGCGGGGGCGCCTACGAGCAGTACGTC. It specifies CASSRAGSGGAYEQYV.

The chain is built from TRBV7-8 and TRBJ1-2; possibly TRBD1 for D (6 bases). This CDR3 has 12 amino acids. Germline V gene data show CDR1 as SGHVS and CDR2 as FQNEAQ. Trimming removed 4 bases from V and 8 bases from J, with 11 bases in between. The CDR3 DNA sequence: TGTGCCAGCAGCTCCAGGGGCGGGGGCTACACCTTC. Translating gives CASSSRGGGYTF.